Presented here are 5 T cell receptor beta chains from one specimen sequenced in a study of OX40 agonist ivuxolimab in advanced cancers. Clones were sequenced by immunoSEQ multiplex PCR, and TCRdb holds only the in-frame ones, with some missing. This table has about 150,000 clones, 90% appearing once. Sequencing was performed on CD4+ or CD8+ T cells sorted from blood, taken in a trial of the OX40 agonist ivuxolimab. The receptors stem from an adult with an advanced solid tumor such as melanoma, head and neck, liver or kidney cancer.

The chain uses TRBV6-5 and TRBJ2-3; 10 nucleotides agree with TRBD1. Trimming cost V 2 bases and J 7 bases; bases outside gene matches: 6. Germline V gives CDR1 MNHEY, CDR2 SVGAGI. The CDR3 has 15 residues. CDR3 DNA sequence: TGTGCCAGCAGTTACGACGGGACAGGGGCGAATACGCAGTATTTT. It encodes CASSYDGTGANTQYF.

The V gene is TRBV19, the J gene TRBJ2-1, with 12 positions matching TRBD2. The CDR3 runs to 14 residues. Germline loops: CDR1 LNHDA, CDR2 SQIVND (reference sequence). V lost 7 bases and J lost 9; bases outside the gene matches: 7. This CDR3 is CASTSGRVIFEQFF. In nucleotides, the CDR3 is TGTGCCAGTACTAGCGGGAGGGTCATATTTGAGCAGTTCTTC.

The chain joins TRBV6-5 to TRBJ1-1; the D is unclear. The ends were cut back, 8 bases at V and 4 bases at J, with 17 bases in the middle. Germline CDR1 is MNHEY and CDR2 is SVGAGI. The CDR3 is made up of 14 amino acids. The CDR3 DNA sequence: TGTGCCAGCTACAAGAAAGGGTTGGGCACTGAAGCTTTCTTT. Translation: CASYKKGLGTEAFF.

In its sample, this clone was seen once. The V and J genes are TRBV28 and TRBJ2-1; 13 nucleotides match TRBD2. The germline CDR1 and CDR2 sequences are MDHEN and SYDVKM. V lost 4 bases to trimming and J lost 7 bases; unmatched junction nucleotides: 4. This CDR3 region has 15 residues. The CDR3 sequence: CASSWTSGSGNEQFF. The CDR3 coding sequence is TGTGCCAGCAGTTGGACTAGCGGGAGTGGGAATGAGCAGTTCTTC.

The chain uses TRBV28 and TRBJ1-4; D uncertain. Trimming stripped 6 bases from V and 5 bases from J, with 13 bases between. The V gene's germline CDR1 is MDHEN and CDR2 SYDVKM. CDR3 length equals 14 residues. In nucleotides, the CDR3 is TGTGCCAGCAGCCCCCCGGGGAGGAATGAAAAACTGTTTTTT. Protein sequence: CASSPPGRNEKLFF.